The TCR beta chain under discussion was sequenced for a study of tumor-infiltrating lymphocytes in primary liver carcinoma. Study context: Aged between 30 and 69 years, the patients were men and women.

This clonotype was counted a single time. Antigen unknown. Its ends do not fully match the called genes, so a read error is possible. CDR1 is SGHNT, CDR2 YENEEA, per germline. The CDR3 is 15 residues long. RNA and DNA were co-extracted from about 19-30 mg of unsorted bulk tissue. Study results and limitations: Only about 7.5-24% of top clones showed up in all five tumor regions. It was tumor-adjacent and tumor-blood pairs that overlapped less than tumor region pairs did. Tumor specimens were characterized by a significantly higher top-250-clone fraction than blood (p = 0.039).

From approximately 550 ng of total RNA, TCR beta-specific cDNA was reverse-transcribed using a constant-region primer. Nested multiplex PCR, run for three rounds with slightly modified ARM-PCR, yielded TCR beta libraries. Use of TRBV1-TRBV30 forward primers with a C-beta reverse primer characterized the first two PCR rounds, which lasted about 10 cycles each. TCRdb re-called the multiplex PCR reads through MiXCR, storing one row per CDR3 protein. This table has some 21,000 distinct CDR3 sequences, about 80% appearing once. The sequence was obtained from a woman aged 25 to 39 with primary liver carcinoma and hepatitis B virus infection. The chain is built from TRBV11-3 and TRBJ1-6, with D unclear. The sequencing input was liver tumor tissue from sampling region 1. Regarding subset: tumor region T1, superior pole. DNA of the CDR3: TGTGTCAGCAGCTTTAAGTGGAGTTGTAATTCACCCCTCCACTTT. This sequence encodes CVSSFKWSCNSPLHF.